Each of the 10 T cell receptor beta chains below was sequenced from the same sample in a study of identical twins. TCRdb re-derived calls from the 5' RACE reads in MiXCR, one entry per CDR3 protein. The sample comprises 700,000 or so distinct CDR3 sequences, under 9% of which are singletons, and approximately 0.94% rests with the top ten. These data are also associated with another study on yellow fever vaccine responses in identical twins.

Sequenced input: PBMCs. All receptors derive from a woman aged 18 to 35 in good health.

This clonotype was observed a handful of times. The chain recombines TRBV15 with TRBJ2-7; perhaps TRBD2 as D (5 bases). The CDR3 is 14 residues long. Germline-derived CDR1 and CDR2 are LNHNV and YYDKDF (reference sequence). Trimming stripped 5 bases from V and 7 bases from J, with 18 bases between. This CDR3 reads CATSPVALAGEQYF. In nucleotides, the CDR3 is TGTGCCACCAGCCCCGTCGCCCTGGCGGGTGAGCAGTACTTC. Based on the CDR3 plus reference TRBV15 and TRBJ2-7, the full variable domain is DAMVIQNPRYQVTQFGKPVTLSCSQTLNHNVMYWYQQKSSQAPKLLFHYYDKDFNNEADTPDNFQSRRPNTSFCFLDIRSPGLGDTAMYLCATSPVALAGEQYFGPGTRLTVT.

This clonotype was seen ten or more times. The gene calls are TRBV3-1 and TRBJ2-7; 9 positions agree with TRBD2. The V and J ends lost 2 bases and 6 bases, in that order; junction bases with no gene match: 8. CDR3 length equals 15 residues. Germline V gene lookup returns CDR1 LGHDT and CDR2 YNNKEL (reference sequence). The CDR3 sequence: CASSQTPSGTLEQYF. As DNA, the CDR3 is TGTGCCAGCAGCCAAACCCCTAGCGGGACCCTCGAGCAGTACTTC.

The CDR3 loop is CASSPESRLTEAFF. The CDR3 region has the DNA TGTGCCAGCAGCCCCGAGTCTCGGTTGACTGAAGCTTTCTTT. V is TRBV7-9 and J is TRBJ1-1, with unresolved D. This CDR3 is built from 14 residues. Trimming removed 5 bases from V and 5 bases from J, with 15 bases in between. The germline CDR1 and CDR2 sequences are SEHNR and FQNEAQ (reference sequence).

This clonotype was seen more than once but under ten times. This chain joins TRBV7-2 and TRBJ2-4, with 7 nucleotides matching TRBD2. Unmatched junction bases numbered 16, after V lost 4 bases and J lost 7 bases. CDR3 length equals 17 residues. The germline V gene encodes CDR1 SGHTA and CDR2 FQGNSA. CDR3 sequence: CASSSRTSLFSSNIQYF. CDR3 sequence (DNA): TGTGCCAGCAGCTCCCGGACTAGTTTATTTAGCTCGAACATTCAGTACTTC.

This clonotype came up a few times. The chain joins TRBV4-1 to TRBJ2-1; 8 bases are a match to TRBD2. This CDR3 is 16 amino acids long. The germline CDR1 and CDR2 sequences are MGHRA and YSYEKL. The trim removed 4 bases at V and 0 bases at J, leaving 5 bases unmatched. The DNA of the CDR3 is TGCGCCAGCAGCCGAATTAGCGGGACCTCCTACAATGAGCAGTTCTTC. It translates to CASSRISGTSYNEQFF.

This clonotype was detected ten times or more. This chain uses TRBV12-3 or TRBV12-4 with TRBJ1-1; 10 bases are shared with TRBD1. V was clipped by 4 bases and J by 6 bases; unmatched bases: 2. The CDR3 runs 13 residues. For the CDR3, the DNA is TGTGCCAGCAGTTATGGGACAGGGGCTGAAGCTTTCTTT. Protein: CASSYGTGAEAFF.

The chain couples TRBV6-5 to TRBJ2-3; 8 bases are shared with TRBD2. This CDR3 contains 16 residues. Germline assignment: CDR1 MNHEY and CDR2 SVGAGI. The V and J ends lost 2 bases and 4 bases, in that order; junction bases with no gene match: 8. Written as DNA, the CDR3 is TGTGCCAGCAGTTACCGAGCGGGAGTTTTTTCAGATACGCAGTATTTT. This codes for CASSYRAGVFSDTQYF.

This clonotype was seen ten or more times. The rearrangement joins TRBV12-3 or TRBV12-4 to TRBJ1-5, with D possibly TRBD1 on 5 matching bases. Trimming removed 6 bases at V and 4 bases at J, with 10 bases between. This CDR3 comprises 13 residues. The CDR3 DNA reads TGTGCCAGCAGAGGGACCGTGAATCAGCCCCAGCATTTT. It codes for CASRGTVNQPQHF.

This chain links TRBV7-9 with TRBJ2-1, with D tentatively TRBD1 (6 bases). Germline CDR1 SEHNR, CDR2 FQNEAQ (reference sequence). The CDR3 loop spans 15 amino acids. Trimming left V 4 bases short and J 5 bases short, with 15 bases between. Written as DNA, the CDR3 is TGTGCCAGCAGCTGGGGGCCAGGTGGGAACAATGAGCAGTTCTTC. This encodes CASSWGPGGNNEQFF.

This clonotype was counted a few times. This chain connects TRBV6-1 to TRBJ1-5, with D hard to call. The CDR3 extends over 15 amino acids. V lost 0 bases, J lost 2 bases, and 8 bases lay in between. Germline V gene data show CDR1 as MNHNS and CDR2 as SASEGT. CDR3 bases: TGTGCCAGCAGTGAAGCTACAATAGGCAATCAGCCCCAGCATTTT. Residues: CASSEATIGNQPQHF.